This record concerns one T cell receptor (beta chain) sequence. Its specificity is not known. This sample is part of a study of T cell responses to AZD1222 COVID-19 vaccine. Looking at the study overall: Second doses that came at about 4 or about 12 weeks were put together.

Measured with immunoSEQ multiplex PCR; TCRdb has only the in-frame clones, and not every one. This sample carries under 140,000 clones, around 89% of them seen once, and the ten largest clones take roughly 1.6%. General study points: At baseline, seropositivity was found in only 6 or 7 AZD1222 recipients. Spike-spanning, vaccine-associated CD4 TCRs were dominant at 160-218 and 743-854.

The sequence was collected from an adult in good health. Specimen: peripheral blood, collected on day 0 of AZD1222 vaccination.

The CDR3 DNA sequence: TGTGCCAGTAGTATCACGGGACAGGGGATGTATGGCTACACCTTC. Encoded protein: CASSITGQGMYGYTF. The gene calls are TRBV19 and TRBJ1-2; 10 positions match TRBD1. CDR1 is LNHDA, CDR2 SQIVND, per germline (reference sequence). Unmatched junction bases numbered 6, after V lost 3 bases and J lost 5 bases. The CDR3 length is 15 residues.